This record concerns one T cell receptor beta chain sequence. Its antigen target is currently unknown. No quality values exist for individual bases; no much larger clone is one base distant. V and J are trimmed by 3 bases and 2 bases, and the gene matches miss 5 bases of the junction. The CDR3 has 17 amino acids, counting the end cysteine and phenylalanine. Just the 51-base CDR3 DNA is kept, in frame starting at base 1. CDR1 and CDR2, looked up from the germline V gene (reference sequence), are LGHDT and YNNKEL. Peripheral blood CD8+ and CD4+ T cells from healthy donors, Susac syndrome patients and multiple sclerosis patients were profiled by high-throughput TCR beta sequencing. The Susac syndrome patients fulfilled recently defined diagnostic criteria for definite or probable disease. CD8+ TEMRA cells were enriched by FACS, while bulk CD8+ and CD4+ T cells were purified by magnetic negative isolation. Blood was drawn into EDTA tubes, processed within 24 hours, and PBMCs were isolated by density gradient centrifugation. PBMCs intended for TCR sequencing were cryopreserved in liquid nitrogen and thawed later in a water bath at 37 degrees C. A purity of at least 90% was achieved for sorted or isolated CD4+, CD8+ and CD8+ TEMRA cells.

The sample belongs to a study of CD8 T cells in Susac syndrome (dated by TCRdb to the late 2010s). Looking at the study overall: Of the Susac syndrome patients who were sequenced, eight were in clinical remission while about six had clinically active disease. At blood withdrawal, Susac syndrome patients were therapy-naive, treated with corticosteroids (with IVIg additionally given to some), or treated with IVIg alone. Repertoire sequencing was used to test whether CD8+ T cell activation and differentiation in Susac syndrome was antigen driven. The investigation overall reported the following: The number of individuals in the TCR sequencing and HLA analysis was recognized as being relatively small. No clonal expansion was detected in the CD4+ T cell repertoire of Susac syndrome patients.

RNA was extracted using the RNeasy kit, and roughly 0.45 to 1 ug of the RNA was reverse transcribed with random hexamers. TCR beta CDR3 regions were amplified with the immunoSEQ multiplex PCR assay covering 54 Vbeta and 13 Jbeta segments. PCR amplification bias was corrected using a synthetic template baseline for primer optimization and computational correction. Regarding the original processing steps: Reads were annotated to V, D and J genes per IMGT and analyzed with immunoSEQ Analyzer, keeping only productive sequences. Clonality was computed as one minus Shannon entropy normalized by log2 of the number of productive unique sequences. Public and private clones were assessed among the 100 most prevalent clones of each patient and control. Clones were defined as Susac-specific if absent from the healthy and MS cohorts, from more than 900 published viral clones and from other ImmuneACCESS disease sequences. TCRdb reanalyzed the raw reads on its own, using fastp at Q25 for trimming and MiXCR for clone calling, and kept in-frame beta chains. Each record represents a unique CDR3 protein, reported with the most common genes and DNA among its rows. TCRdb's processing, not the study's, gives the V and J calls here. This sample comprises over 150,000 distinct CDR3 sequences, roughly 95% of them detected only once. The ten top clones hold 0.095% to 0.15% of the sample.

This clonotype was obtained from a human donor with Susac syndrome. The sequence links TRBV3-1 to TRBJ2-1, and TRBD2 matches 12 of the central bases. The sample taken for sequencing was CD4+ T cells from PBMCs. The CDR3 protein is CASSQGRLAGAYNEQFF. The DNA is as follows: TGTGCCAGCAGCCAGGGACGACTAGCGGGGGCCTACAATGAGCAGTTCTTC.